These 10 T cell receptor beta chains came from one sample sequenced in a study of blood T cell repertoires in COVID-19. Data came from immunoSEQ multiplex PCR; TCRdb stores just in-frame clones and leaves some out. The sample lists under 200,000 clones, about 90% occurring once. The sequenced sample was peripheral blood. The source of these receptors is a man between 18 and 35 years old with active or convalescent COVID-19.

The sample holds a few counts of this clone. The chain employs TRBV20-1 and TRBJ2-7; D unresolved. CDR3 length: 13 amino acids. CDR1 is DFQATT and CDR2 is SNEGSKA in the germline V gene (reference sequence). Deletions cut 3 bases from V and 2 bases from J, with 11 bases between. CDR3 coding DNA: TGCAGTGCTAGTTATTGGCAGACCTACGAGCAGTACTTC. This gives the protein CSASYWQTYEQYF.

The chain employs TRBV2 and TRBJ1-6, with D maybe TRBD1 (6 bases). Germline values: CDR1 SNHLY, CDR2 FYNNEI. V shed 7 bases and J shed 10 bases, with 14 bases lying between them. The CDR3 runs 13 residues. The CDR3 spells CASTGQRDSPLHF. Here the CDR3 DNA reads TGTGCCAGCACCGGACAGCGGGACTCACCCCTCCACTTT.

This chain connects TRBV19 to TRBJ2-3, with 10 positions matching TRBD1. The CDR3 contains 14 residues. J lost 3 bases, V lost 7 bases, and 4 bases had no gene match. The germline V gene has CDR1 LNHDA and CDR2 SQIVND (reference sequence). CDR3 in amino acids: CASKLGQGTDTQYF. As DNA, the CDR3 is TGTGCCAGTAAGCTGGGACAGGGGACAGATACGCAGTATTTT.

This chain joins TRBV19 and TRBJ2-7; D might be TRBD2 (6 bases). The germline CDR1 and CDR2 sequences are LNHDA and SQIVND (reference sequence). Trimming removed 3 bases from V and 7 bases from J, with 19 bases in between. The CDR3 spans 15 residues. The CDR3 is CASSISSGLPTEQYF. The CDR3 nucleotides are TGTGCCAGTAGTATCTCATCGGGACTCCCTACGGAGCAGTACTTC.

Here the CDR3 reads CASSWSGTGGFVGELFF. CDR3 nucleotide sequence: TGTGCCAGCAGCTGGTCGGGGACAGGGGGTTTTGTCGGGGAGCTGTTTTTT. V gene TRBV5-4 combines with J gene TRBJ2-2; TRBD1 matches at 11 bases. Germline-derived CDR1 and CDR2 are SGHNT and YYREEE (reference sequence). V was pared by 3 bases and J by 7 bases, with 11 bases of the junction left unmatched. The CDR3 loop spans 17 amino acids.

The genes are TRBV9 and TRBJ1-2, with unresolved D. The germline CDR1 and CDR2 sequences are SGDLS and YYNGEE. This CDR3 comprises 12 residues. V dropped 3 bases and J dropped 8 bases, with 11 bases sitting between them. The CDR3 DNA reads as TGTGCCAGCAGCGCCCAGTCTCAAGGCTACACCTTC. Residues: CASSAQSQGYTF.

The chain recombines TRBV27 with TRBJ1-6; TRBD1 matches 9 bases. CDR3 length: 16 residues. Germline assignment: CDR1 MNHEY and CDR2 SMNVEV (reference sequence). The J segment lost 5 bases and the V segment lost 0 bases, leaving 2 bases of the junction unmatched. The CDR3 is CASSLSYRGHNSPLHF. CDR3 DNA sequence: TGTGCCAGCAGTTTATCGTACAGGGGGCATAATTCACCCCTCCACTTT.

CDR3 in amino acids: CAWSVIDQETQYF. CDR3 DNA sequence: TGTGCCTGGAGTGTAATCGACCAAGAGACCCAGTACTTC. V is TRBV30 and J is TRBJ2-5, with D unresolved. The V and J ends lost 0 bases and 0 bases respectively, with 5 bases between them. The CDR3 totals 13 residues. The germline CDR1 and CDR2 sequences are GTSNPN and SVGIG (reference sequence).

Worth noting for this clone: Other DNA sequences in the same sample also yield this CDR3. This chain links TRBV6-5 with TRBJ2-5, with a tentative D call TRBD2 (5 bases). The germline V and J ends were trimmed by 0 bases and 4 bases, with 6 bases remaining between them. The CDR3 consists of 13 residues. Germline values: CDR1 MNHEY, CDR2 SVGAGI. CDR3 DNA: TGTGCCAGCAGTTACTCACGGGGAGAGACCCAGTACTTC. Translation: CASSYSRGETQYF.

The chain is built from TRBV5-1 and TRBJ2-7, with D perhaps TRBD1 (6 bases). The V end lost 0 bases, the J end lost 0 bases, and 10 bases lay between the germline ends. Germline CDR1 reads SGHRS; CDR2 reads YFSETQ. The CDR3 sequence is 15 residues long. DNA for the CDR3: TGCGCCAGCAGCTTGGAAGGGGGTAGCTCCTACGAGCAGTACTTC. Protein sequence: CASSLEGGSSYEQYF. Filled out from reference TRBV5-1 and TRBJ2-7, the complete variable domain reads KAGVTQTPRYLIKTRGQQVTLSCSPISGHRSVSWYQQTPGQGLQFLFEYFSETQRNKGNFPGRFSGRQFSNSRSEMNVSTLELGDSALYLCASSLEGGSSYEQYFGPGTRLTVT.